These 24 T cell receptor beta chains came from one sample sequenced in a study of blood T cell repertoires in COVID-19. Repertoires were generated with immunoSEQ multiplex PCR, while TCRdb's copy carries only in-frame clones and drops some. The table includes about 250,000 clones, 70% to 90% detected once. Sequencing input: peripheral blood. The receptors derive from a man aged 45-65 years with active or convalescent COVID-19.

The gene calls are TRBV2 and TRBJ2-2; 13 bases are a match to TRBD2. Germline values: CDR1 SNHLY, CDR2 FYNNEI. V lost 5 bases, J lost 7 bases, and 4 bases stayed unmatched. The CDR3 consists of 15 residues. This chain's CDR3 is CASSWTSGSYGELFF. CDR3 nucleotides: TGTGCCAGCAGTTGGACTAGCGGGAGTTACGGGGAGCTGTTTTTT.

This chain connects TRBV6-2 or TRBV6-3 to TRBJ2-3, with D possibly matching TRBD2 (6 bases). Per the germline V gene, CDR1 is MNHEY and CDR2 is SVGEGT. V lost 3 bases, J lost 2 bases, and 18 bases lay in between. The CDR3 has 17 residues. CDR3 nucleotides: TGTGCCAGCAGTTATGGCCTGCTTGGGGGGACCACAGATACGCAGTATTTT. This translates into CASSYGLLGGTTDTQYF.

Written as DNA, the CDR3 is TGTGCCAGCAGCCCGCCCGGCGGCTATGGCTACACCTTC. Its translation is CASSPPGGYGYTF. The gene calls are TRBV5-4 and TRBJ1-2; D gene unclear. Per germline, CDR1 SGHNT and CDR2 YYREEE (reference sequence). The ends were cut back, 4 bases at V and 4 bases at J, with 11 bases in the middle. The CDR3 totals 13 residues.

The J gene is TRBJ2-7, the V gene TRBV9; 12 bases align to TRBD1. The germline CDR1 and CDR2 sequences are SGDLS and YYNGEE. The CDR3 runs to 15 residues. The trim removed 2 bases at V and 2 bases at J, leaving 2 bases unmatched. CDR3 DNA: TGTGCCAGCAGCGTGGGACAGGGGGCCACCTACGAGCAGTACTTC. Its protein is CASSVGQGATYEQYF.

V usage is TRBV7-9 and J usage is TRBJ1-4, with D possibly matching TRBD1 (5 bases). The ends were cut back, 0 bases at V and 10 bases at J, with 18 bases in the middle. The germline V gene encodes CDR1 SEHNR and CDR2 FQNEAQ (reference sequence). This CDR3 region has 16 residues. CDR3 in DNA: TGTGCCAGCAGCTTAGCCCCGAGTACGGTGGGGGGAAAACTGTTTTTT. This sequence encodes CASSLAPSTVGGKLFF.

This clone appeared a single time. The gene calls are TRBV2 and TRBJ1-5; weak D call: TRBD1 (6 bases). Deletions cut 7 bases from V and 1 base from J, with 8 bases between. The CDR3 consists of 13 residues. Germline lookup yields CDR1 SNHLY and CDR2 FYNNEI. CDR3 DNA sequence: TGTGCCAGCACCGGACAGAGCAATCAGCCCCAGCATTTT. Amino acids: CASTGQSNQPQHF.

V gene TRBV28 combines with J gene TRBJ1-1; 9 bases align to TRBD1. V lost 6 bases and J lost 1; bases outside the gene matches: 3. CDR3 size: 14 residues. The germline V gene has CDR1 MDHEN and CDR2 SYDVKM. Here the CDR3 DNA reads TGTGCCAGCAGGGGACAGGGAAGGAACACTGAAGCTTTCTTT. Translated, it gives CASRGQGRNTEAFF.

The genes are TRBV6-2 or TRBV6-3 and TRBJ2-1; D is uncertain. Germline loops: CDR1 MNHEY, CDR2 SVGEGT. V was trimmed by 2 bases and J by 11 bases, leaving 19 bases between them. There are 15 residues in the CDR3. The CDR3 DNA sequence: TGTGCCAGCAGTTACATCCGGTCCCAAAATGATAAGCAGTTCTTC. Residues: CASSYIRSQNDKQFF.

In its sample, this clone was seen once. Other nucleotide sequences in the sample specify the same CDR3. The chain links TRBV6-5 to TRBJ1-2; the match to TRBD1 covers 7 bases. Germline lookup yields CDR1 MNHEY and CDR2 SVGAGI. The junction had 2 bases not matched to a gene; V was cut back by 6 bases and J by 1 base. The CDR3 is 13 amino acids. Here the CDR3 reads CASRGTVNYGYTF. The CDR3 DNA is TGTGCCAGCAGGGGGACAGTTAACTATGGCTACACCTTC.

The V and J genes are TRBV7-9 and TRBJ2-1; the match to TRBD2 covers 7 bases. With V trimmed by 1 base and J by 5 bases, 5 bases remained unmatched. The CDR3 consists of 15 residues. CDR1 and CDR2 (germline): SEHNR, FQNEAQ (reference sequence). Written as DNA, the CDR3 is TGTGCCAGCAGCTTAGTAGGACTAGAGAACAATGAGCAGTTCTTC. Encoded protein: CASSLVGLENNEQFF.

The chain employs TRBV7-2 and TRBJ1-2; maybe TRBD1 (6 bases). V was pared by 1 base and J by 7 bases, with 10 bases between. CDR1 and CDR2 from the germline V gene are SGHTA and FQGNSA. CDR3 size: 13 residues. The CDR3 sequence is CASSLERGGGYTF. The CDR3 nucleotides are TGTGCCAGCAGCTTAGAAAGGGGGGGTGGCTACACCTTC.

The rearrangement uses TRBV28 and TRBJ2-1; 12 bases map to TRBD2. After removal of 8 bases from V and 3 bases from J, the junction contained 5 bases not matched to a gene. CDR3 length: 15 amino acids. In germline, CDR1 is MDHEN, CDR2 SYDVKM. CDR3 sequence reads: CASQKTSGSYNEQFF. The CDR3 DNA is TGTGCCAGCCAAAAGACTAGCGGGAGCTACAATGAGCAGTTCTTC.

The chain links TRBV11-2 to TRBJ1-1; the match to TRBD1 covers 7 bases. Germline V gives CDR1 SGHAT, CDR2 FQNNGV. The CDR3 is 13 amino acids. The V segment lost 4 bases and the J segment 10 bases; nucleotides outside the gene matches: 9. DNA for the CDR3: TGTGCCAGCAGCTCCAACCGGGACAGTGGAGCTTTCTTT. Its translation: CASSSNRDSGAFF.

The chain links TRBV16 to TRBJ1-1, with TRBD1 as a possible D gene (6 bases). Germline V CDR1 and CDR2: KGHSY, FQNENV. V was clipped by 4 bases and J by 4 bases, with 13 bases between them. The CDR3 spans 14 residues. The CDR3 DNA is TGTGCCAGCAGCCCCCCGGCCAGGGGCACTGAAGCTTTCTTT. Its translation is CASSPPARGTEAFF.

CDR3 loop: CASSRQGRGAFF. Written as DNA, the CDR3 is TGTGCCAGTAGTCGACAGGGGAGGGGAGCTTTCTTT. V usage is TRBV19 and J usage is TRBJ1-1; 8 nucleotides align to TRBD1. The CDR3 loop spans 12 amino acids. Unmatched junction bases numbered 6, after V lost 5 bases and J lost 10 bases. Germline-derived CDR1 and CDR2 are LNHDA and SQIVND (reference sequence). The full variable domain, its missing parts supplied by reference TRBV19 and TRBJ1-1, is DGGITQSPKYLFRKEGQNVTLSCEQNLNHDAMYWYRQDPGQGLRLIYYSQIVNDFQKGDIAEGYSVSREKKESFPLTVTSAQKNPTAFYLCASSRQGRGAFFGQGTRLTVV.

The rearrangement links TRBV27 to TRBJ2-1; D not certain. Trimming took off 7 bases at V and 0 bases at J, with 10 bases between the two ends. Germline V lookup: CDR1 MNHEY, CDR2 SMNVEV (reference sequence). This CDR3 contains 14 residues. CDR3 sequence: CASTPGGSYNEQFF. The CDR3 DNA reads as TGTGCCAGCACCCCGGGTGGCTCCTACAATGAGCAGTTCTTC.

This clone appeared a few times. The genes are TRBV7-8 and TRBJ2-1; D is perhaps TRBD2 (6 bases). Germline V CDR1 and CDR2: SGHVS, FQNEAQ. The CDR3 contains 16 residues. Trimming took off 5 bases at V and 5 bases at J, with 19 bases between the two ends. The DNA of the CDR3 is TGTGCCAGCAGCCCTATTACGGGGACTCGGGACAATGAGCAGTTCTTC. Amino acid sequence: CASSPITGTRDNEQFF. The whole variable domain, remainder taken from reference TRBV7-8 and TRBJ2-1, is GAGVSQSPRYKVAKRGQDVALRCDPISGHVSLFWYQQALGQGPEFLTYFQNEAQLDKSGLPSDRFFAERPEGSVSTLKIQRTQQEDSAVYLCASSPITGTRDNEQFFGPGTRLTVL.

V usage is TRBV19 and J usage is TRBJ2-7; 8 bases line up with TRBD1. The CDR3 loop spans 13 amino acids. V dropped 8 bases and J dropped 5; count of bases not matched to a gene: 8. Germline V lookup: CDR1 LNHDA, CDR2 SQIVND (reference sequence). CDR3 sequence: CASSDRVFHEQYF. The CDR3 region has the DNA TGTGCCAGTTCGGACAGGGTGTTCCACGAGCAGTACTTC.

The chain joins TRBV7-8 to TRBJ2-7, with TRBD1 identical over 7 bases. The CDR3 runs to 13 residues. The V and J ends lost 1 base and 9 bases, in that order; junction bases with no gene match: 6. Germline CDR1 reads SGHVS; CDR2 reads FQNEAQ. CDR3 coding DNA: TGTGCCAGCAGCTTAGGCAACAGGGGCTGGCAGTACTTC. This encodes CASSLGNRGWQYF.

The CDR3 coding sequence is TGCAGCGTTCTCGGACAGGCAAGGGGTGGCTACACCTTC. Translation: CSVLGQARGGYTF. The rearrangement joins TRBV29-1 to TRBJ1-2, with 7 bases lining up with TRBD1. The CDR3 has 13 amino acids. V lost 5 bases, J lost 7 bases, and 10 bases stayed unmatched. The V gene's germline CDR1 is SQVTM and CDR2 ANQGSEA. The full variable domain, rest sourced from reference TRBV29-1 and TRBJ1-2, is SAVISQKPSRDICQRGTSLTIQCQVDSQVTMMFWYRQQPGQSLTLIATANQGSEATYESGFVIDKFPISRPNLTFSTLTVSNMSPEDSSIYLCSVLGQARGGYTFGSGTRLTVV.

The chain has TRBV9 and TRBJ2-7; 8 positions agree with TRBD1. V dropped 0 bases and J dropped 2; count of bases not matched to a gene: 7. Germline lookup yields CDR1 SGDLS and CDR2 YYNGEE. The CDR3 totals 16 residues. CDR3 sequence: CASSVGTGRRAYEQYF. CDR3 sequence (DNA): TGTGCCAGCAGCGTAGGGACAGGGCGTCGCGCCTACGAGCAGTACTTC.

The chain recombines TRBV13 with TRBJ1-4, with D unresolved. The CDR3 has 12 residues. The V end was cut by 3 bases, the J end by 5 bases, with 4 bases between. Germline V CDR1 and CDR2: PRHDT, FYEKMQ (reference sequence). The CDR3 sequence is CASSFMNEKLFF. DNA for the CDR3: TGTGCCAGCAGCTTTATGAATGAAAAACTGTTTTTT. Using reference TRBV13 and TRBJ1-4 for the parts outside the CDR3, the full variable domain is AAGVIQSPRHLIKEKRETATLKCYPIPRHDTVYWYQQGPGQDPQFLISFYEKMQSDKGSIPDRFSAQQFSDYHSELNMSSLELGDSALYFCASSFMNEKLFFGSGTQLSVL.

The chain employs TRBV3-1 (or the pseudogene TRBV3-2) and TRBJ2-7; a possible D gene is TRBD1 (6 bases). In germline, CDR1 is LGHDT, CDR2 YNNKEL (reference sequence). This CDR3 has 12 amino acids. The V end lost 3 bases, the J end lost 6 bases, and 9 bases lay between the germline ends. CDR3 in DNA: TGTGCCAGCAGCCAGGGGGCGGGCGAGCAGTACTTC. This translates into CASSQGAGEQYF.

The genes are TRBV5-5 and TRBJ2-7, with a possible D match to TRBD2 (7 bases). Germline loops: CDR1 SGHKS, CDR2 YYEKEE (reference sequence). The CDR3 totals 15 residues. V was pared by 0 bases and J by 4 bases, with 14 bases between. CDR3 in amino acids: CASSLEGGSSYEQYF. The DNA for the CDR3 is TGTGCCAGCAGCTTGGAGGGGGGGTCCTCTTACGAGCAGTACTTC.